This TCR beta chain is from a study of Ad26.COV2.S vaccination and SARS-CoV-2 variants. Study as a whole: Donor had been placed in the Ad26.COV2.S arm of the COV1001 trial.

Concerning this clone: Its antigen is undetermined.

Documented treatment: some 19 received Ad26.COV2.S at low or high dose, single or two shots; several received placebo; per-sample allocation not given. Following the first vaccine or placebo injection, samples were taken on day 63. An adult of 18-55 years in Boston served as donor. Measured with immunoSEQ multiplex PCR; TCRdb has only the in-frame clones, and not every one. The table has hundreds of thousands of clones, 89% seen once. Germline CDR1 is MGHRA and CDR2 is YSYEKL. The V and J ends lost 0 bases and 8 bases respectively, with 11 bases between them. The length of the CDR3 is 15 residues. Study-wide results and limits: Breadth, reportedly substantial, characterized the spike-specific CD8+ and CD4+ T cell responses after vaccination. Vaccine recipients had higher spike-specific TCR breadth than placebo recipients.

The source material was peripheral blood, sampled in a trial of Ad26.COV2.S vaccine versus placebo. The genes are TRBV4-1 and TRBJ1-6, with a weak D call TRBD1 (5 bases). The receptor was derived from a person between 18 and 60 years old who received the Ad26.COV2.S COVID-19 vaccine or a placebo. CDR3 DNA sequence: TGCGCCAGCAGCCAAGAGGGGACCGATCATTCACCCCTCCACTTT. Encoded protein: CASSQEGTDHSPLHF.